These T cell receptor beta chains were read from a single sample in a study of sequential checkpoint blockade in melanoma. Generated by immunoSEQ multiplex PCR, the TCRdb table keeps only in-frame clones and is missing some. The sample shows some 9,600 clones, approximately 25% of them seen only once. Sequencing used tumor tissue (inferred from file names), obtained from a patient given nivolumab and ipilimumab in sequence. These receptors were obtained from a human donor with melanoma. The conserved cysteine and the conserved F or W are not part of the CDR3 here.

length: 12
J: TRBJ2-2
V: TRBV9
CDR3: ASSGLQDTGELF

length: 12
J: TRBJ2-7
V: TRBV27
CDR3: ASSPWQGVNEQY

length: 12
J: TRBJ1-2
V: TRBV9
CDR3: ASSVEGTAYGYT

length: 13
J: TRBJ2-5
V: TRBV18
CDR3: ASSPPGTNGGTQY

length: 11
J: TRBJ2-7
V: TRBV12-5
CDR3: ASSPGTNYEQY

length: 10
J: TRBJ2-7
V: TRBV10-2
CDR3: ASSVGLYEQY

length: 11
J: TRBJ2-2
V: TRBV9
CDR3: ASSLQNTGELF

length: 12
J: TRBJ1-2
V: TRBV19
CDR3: ASRKQGANYGYT

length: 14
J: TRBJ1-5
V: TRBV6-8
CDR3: AISGTGRSSNQPQH

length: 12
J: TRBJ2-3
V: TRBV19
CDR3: ASSDRGSTDTQY

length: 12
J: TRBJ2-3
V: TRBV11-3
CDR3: ASSLKGNTDTQY

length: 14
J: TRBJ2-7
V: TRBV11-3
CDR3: ASSFPGGSGSYEQY

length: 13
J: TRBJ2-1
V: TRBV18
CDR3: ASSPRGPPYNEQF

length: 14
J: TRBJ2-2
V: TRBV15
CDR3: ATSLIAGGFSGELF

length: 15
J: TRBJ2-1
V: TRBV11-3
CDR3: ASSSPWAGAPDNEQF

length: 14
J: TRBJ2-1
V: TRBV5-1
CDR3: ASSLIAGVSYNEQF

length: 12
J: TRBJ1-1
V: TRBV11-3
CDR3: ASSLTAGDTEAF

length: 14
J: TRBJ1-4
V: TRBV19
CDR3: ASSPLGRGFEEKLF

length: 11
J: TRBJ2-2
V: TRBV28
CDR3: ASSLGYTGELF

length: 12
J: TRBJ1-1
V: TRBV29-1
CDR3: SVEVGQGDTEAF

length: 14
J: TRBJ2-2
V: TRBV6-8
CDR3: ASSYSINSYTGELF

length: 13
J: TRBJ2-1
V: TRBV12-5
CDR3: ASGPANSVYNEQF

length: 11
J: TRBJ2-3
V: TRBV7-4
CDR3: ASSLGTGYPQY

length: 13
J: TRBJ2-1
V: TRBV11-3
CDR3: ASSSPGTGYNEQF

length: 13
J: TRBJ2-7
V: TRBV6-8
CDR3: ASSVNSGSIYEQY

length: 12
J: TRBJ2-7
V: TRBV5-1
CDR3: ASRPGQGAYEQY

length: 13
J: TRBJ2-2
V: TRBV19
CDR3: ASSPTPAGTGELF

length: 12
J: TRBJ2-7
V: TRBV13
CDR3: ASSLDSGSYEQY

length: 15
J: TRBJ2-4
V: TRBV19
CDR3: ASSGGRGAVAKNIQY

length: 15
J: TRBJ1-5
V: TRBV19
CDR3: ASKWGGAGLSNQPQH

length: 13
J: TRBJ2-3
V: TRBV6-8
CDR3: ASSPRAGGSDTQY